This TCR beta chain is drawn from a study of cytomegalovirus exposure and HLA in healthy donors (dated by TCRdb to about 2017). At the level of the whole study: A later analysis indicated that the 90 to 150 validation repertoires were generated on the platform also employed for the 720 or so repertoires of the first cohort. High-throughput TCR immunosequencing, statistical association of individual TCRs with disease status, and machine learning were combined to predict cytomegalovirus infection status. Along with the roughly 610-subject first cohort, a separate validation cohort of 120 different subjects was used. The study aimed to test whether signatures of past pathogen exposure could be identified by cataloging public T cell receptors.

A note on this clone: The specificity of this receptor is unknown. Per-nucleotide qualities are absent, and no much larger clonotype sits a single base away.

General findings and caveats noted by the study authors: The study gave a list of about 160 TCR beta chains associated with cytomegalovirus. It was suggested by the authors that the approach could potentially be generalized to other disease states and immunological phenotypes. In a later analysis, TCRs clustered in the first cohort were found to also tend to co-occur in the approximately 110 validation repertoires, with 94% of cluster scores above 0. The validation cohort had no HLA typing available for a later analysis, so co-occurrence within that cohort was assessed over all 120 or so repertoires. Cytomegalovirus status was reported to be diagnosed by the classifier with high specificity and sensitivity in both the original and validation cohorts. In vitro tests confirmed that a few of the cytomegalovirus-associated TCR beta chains recognize cytomegalovirus antigens. Across donors, most TCR sequences were observed very rarely, whereas some public TCRs were present in many individuals.

As encoded in the germline V gene, CDR1 is SGHTS while CDR2 is YDEGEE. Trimming takes 0 bases from V and 5 bases from J, and the germline ends sit 3 bases apart. Taken from cysteine to phenylalanine, the CDR3 has 12 residues. Only the CDR3 region is kept as DNA, spanning 36 bases read in frame from base 1. The library was obtained by the immunoSEQ multiplex PCR assay. The study's processing was this. A statistical classification framework was developed to diagnose cytomegalovirus status using the catalog of TCR beta chain sequences. TCRdb limited this immuneACCESS table to in-frame rearrangements with V and J called. A share of clones is missing; checked studies link under half to unresolved V genes, and the rest is unexplained. V, J and clone size are taken as reported in that table, and D and trimming were inferred from the DNA itself. Within this sample are some 80,000 clones, with 90% to 96% of them counted one time only. Roughly 1.6% of the sample is taken by the ten largest.

Donors formed part of the validation cohort, which comprised fewer than 150 subjects and was distinct from the first cohort of 550 to 850 subjects. This TCR was recovered from a man aged 18 to 29 in good health and CMV-seropositive. Sequences were obtained from PBMCs. The chain is assembled from TRBV5-8 and TRBJ1-5; no D gene is confidently identified. Here is the DNA: TGTGCCAGCAGCTTGGGAGATCAGCCCCAGCATTTT. Its amino acids are CASSLGDQPQHF.